One sample yielded the 22 T cell receptor beta chains listed below, sequenced in a study of cytomegalovirus exposure and HLA in healthy donors. The study ran its PCR with 60 Vbeta and 13 Jbeta primers. Libraries were prepared by immunoSEQ multiplex PCR; TCRdb keeps only in-frame clonotypes and omits some of them. The table shows about 190,000 clones, with about 81% occurring only once. Sequenced input: PBMCs. The receptors here all came from a man between 25 and 39 years old in good health and CMV-seropositive.

The V call is TRBV4-3, the J call TRBJ2-1; 7 bases agree with TRBD2. Trimming removed 6 bases from V and 6 bases from J; junction bases left unmatched: 5. The CDR3 runs to 13 residues. Germline V gene data show CDR1 as LGHNA and CDR2 as YSLEER. The CDR3 spells CASRGRGGNEQFF. The CDR3 coding sequence is TGCGCCAGCAGAGGGAGGGGCGGCAATGAGCAGTTCTTC.

The chain recombines TRBV27 with TRBJ2-2, with D perhaps TRBD1 (5 bases). Trimming took off 2 bases at V and 6 bases at J, with 10 bases between the two ends. CDR1 and CDR2 (germline): MNHEY, SMNVEV (reference sequence). This CDR3 has 14 amino acids. CDR3 nucleotides: TGTGCCAGCAGTTTAGGGGCCTTGCCCGGGGAGCTGTTTTTT. This codes for CASSLGALPGELFF.

The rearrangement joins TRBV7-2 to TRBJ2-3; 8 bases match TRBD2. The CDR3 is 12 amino acids. The junction had 7 bases not matched to a gene; V was cut back by 5 bases and J by 12 bases. The germline CDR1 and CDR2 sequences are SGHTA and FQGNSA. CDR3 DNA: TGTGCCAGCAGCAAACTAGCGGCCTCCCAGTATTTT. It specifies CASSKLAASQYF.

This clone was observed a few times. The chain couples TRBV6-4 to TRBJ2-2, with 10 bases aligning to TRBD2. Per germline, CDR1 MRHNA and CDR2 SNTAGT. The CDR3 totals 16 residues. V gave up 4 bases and J gave up 3 bases; unmatched junction bases: 5. CDR3 sequence: CASSVAGGEDTGELFF. CDR3 coding DNA: TGTGCCAGCAGTGTAGCGGGAGGTGAGGACACCGGGGAGCTGTTTTTT.

The V call is TRBV6-6, the J call TRBJ2-5; TRBD1 matches at 7 bases. The better agreement between TRBJ2-7 and the DNA end casts doubt on the J call. CDR3 length equals 15 residues. Per the germline V gene, CDR1 is MNHNY and CDR2 is SVGAGI (reference sequence). As DNA, the CDR3 is TGTGCCAGCAGCCCTAAGGGACAGAGTACCTACGAGCAGTACTTC. It yields the protein CASSPKGQSTYEQYF.

V usage is TRBV27 and J usage is TRBJ1-4, with 8 bases aligning to TRBD1. Germline loops: CDR1 MNHEY, CDR2 SMNVEV (reference sequence). The CDR3 totals 15 residues. V shed 5 bases, J shed 2 bases, and the junction held 4 bases outside the gene matches. In DNA, the CDR3 is TGTGCCAGCAGTCCTACAGGGGGGACTAATGAAAAACTGTTTTTT. Its translation: CASSPTGGTNEKLFF.

The rearrangement uses TRBV9 and TRBJ2-1; a possible D gene is TRBD2 (6 bases). The CDR3 spans 11 residues. V gave up 4 bases and J gave up 7 bases, with 6 bases separating them. CDR1 and CDR2 from the germline V gene are SGDLS and YYNGEE. As DNA, the CDR3 is TGTGCCAGCAGCCGGGGGAATGAGCAGTTCTTC. Its translation: CASSRGNEQFF.

J is TRBJ2-3 and V is TRBV28; TRBD2 aligns across 10 bases. J was trimmed by 1 base and V by 6 bases; bases with no gene match: 4. The CDR3 totals 15 residues. CDR1 MDHEN and CDR2 SYDVKM come from the germline V gene. The CDR3, as DNA: TGTGCCAGCAGCACCGGGACTAGCGGCACAGATACGCAGTATTTT. Its protein is CASSTGTSGTDTQYF.

This clone was detected a few times. The genes are TRBV7-9 and TRBJ2-1; possible D gene TRBD2, 7 bases. This CDR3 is 15 amino acids long. Germline CDR1 reads SEHNR; CDR2 reads FQNEAQ (reference sequence). V lost 5 bases and J 5 bases, leaving 16 bases between the germline ends. CDR3 DNA: TGTGCCAGCAGCCCTAGGGGGGGCCAAGACAATGAGCAGTTCTTC. Translation: CASSPRGGQDNEQFF.

This clone has just a few counts. The junction shows a germline mismatch at one end, possibly a read error. The chain links TRBV7-9 to TRBJ2-7; 8 nucleotides line up with TRBD1. Germline lookup yields CDR1 SEHNR and CDR2 FQNEAQ (reference sequence). The CDR3 runs to 14 residues. This chain's CDR3 is CSSSLAGQGYEQYF. In nucleotides, the CDR3 is TGTTCCAGCAGCTTAGCTGGACAGGGCTACGAGCAGTACTTC.

The rearrangement links TRBV19 to TRBJ1-5, with D unclear. In germline, CDR1 is LNHDA, CDR2 SQIVND (reference sequence). This CDR3 is 15 amino acids long. V was pared by 5 bases and J by 5 bases, with 16 bases between. CDR3 region: CASSPSVGMYQPQHF. CDR3 DNA sequence: TGTGCCAGTAGTCCTTCTGTCGGGATGTATCAGCCCCAGCATTTT.

This chain uses TRBV5-5 with TRBJ2-1; 10 nucleotides align to TRBD2. This CDR3 contains 16 residues. The germline V gene encodes CDR1 SGHKS and CDR2 YYEKEE (reference sequence). The junction had 10 bases not matched to a gene; V was cut back by 4 bases and J by 6 bases. As DNA, the CDR3 is TGTGCCAGCAGCCCTCTAGCGGCTAGCGGGAGCAATGAGCAGTTCTTC. Translating it yields CASSPLAASGSNEQFF.

V usage is TRBV19 and J usage is TRBJ1-5, with D perhaps TRBD1 (6 bases). The V end was cut by 5 bases, the J end by 0 bases, with 14 bases between. From germline, CDR1 is LNHDA and CDR2 SQIVND (reference sequence). CDR3 length: 16 amino acids. CDR3 bases: TGTGCCAGTAGTGTGGACAGCGCATATAGCAATCAGCCCCAGCATTTT. This codes for CASSVDSAYSNQPQHF. Variable domain in full (rest from reference TRBV19 and TRBJ1-5): DGGITQSPKYLFRKEGQNVTLSCEQNLNHDAMYWYRQDPGQGLRLIYYSQIVNDFQKGDIAEGYSVSREKKESFPLTVTSAQKNPTAFYLCASSVDSAYSNQPQHFGDGTRLSIL.

This sequence joins TRBV6-5 and TRBJ1-5; 10 positions match TRBD1. CDR1 is MNHEY, CDR2 SVGAGI, per germline. The CDR3 totals 15 residues. The trim removed 0 bases at V and 4 bases at J, leaving 0 bases unmatched. This CDR3 reads CASSYSGQGNQPQHF. As DNA, the CDR3 is TGTGCCAGCAGTTACTCGGGACAGGGGAATCAGCCCCAGCATTTT.

This clone has a handful of counts. The chain is built from TRBV7-2 and TRBJ2-1, with TRBD2 identical over 8 bases. The CDR3 length is 16 residues. Unmatched junction bases numbered 12, after V lost 6 bases and J lost 5 bases. The germline V gene has CDR1 SGHTA and CDR2 FQGNSA. The DNA for the CDR3 is TGTGCCAGCAGTTTCCGAAGCGGGGGTAGCAACAATGAGCAGTTCTTC. This encodes CASSFRSGGSNNEQFF.

V and J are TRBV29-1 and TRBJ1-3, with D unresolved. Germline lookup yields CDR1 SQVTM and CDR2 ANQGSEA. The CDR3 has 13 residues. V shed 2 bases and J shed 2 bases, with 7 bases lying between them. CDR3 amino acids: CSVEREAGNTIYF. The CDR3 DNA sequence: TGCAGCGTTGAACGGGAAGCTGGAAACACCATATATTTT.

The chain joins TRBV18 to TRBJ2-7; D may be TRBD2 (6 bases). In germline, CDR1 is KGHSH, CDR2 LQKENI. The germline V and J ends were trimmed by 0 bases and 9 bases, with 15 bases remaining between them. There are 14 residues in the CDR3. The CDR3, as DNA: TGTGCCAGCTCACCACCGGGAGGAATCCGAGGGCAGTACTTC. Translating gives CASSPPGGIRGQYF.

This rearrangement joins TRBV7-9 to TRBJ1-1; D is unclear. Per germline, CDR1 SEHNR and CDR2 FQNEAQ (reference sequence). The V gene lost 6 bases and the J gene lost 11 bases, with 16 bases spanning the gap. The CDR3 consists of 12 residues. The CDR3 sequence is CASRREGFVAFF. The CDR3 DNA reads as TGTGCCAGCAGACGGGAGGGCTTCGTGGCTTTCTTT.

The rearrangement joins TRBV5-1 to TRBJ2-3; TRBD1 might be the D (6 bases). Trimming stripped 0 bases from V and 7 bases from J, with 12 bases between. CDR1 and CDR2 (germline): SGHRS, YFSETQ. This CDR3 has 14 amino acids. CDR3 DNA sequence: TGCGCCAGCAGCTTGGGAGGGGGACCCAATACGCAGTATTTT. This sequence encodes CASSLGGGPNTQYF.

The sample holds a few counts of this clone. One end of the junction does not line up with germline, which may come from a read error. CDR3 sequence (DNA): TGTGCCAGCAGGTCGGGACAGCCGTTCTCCTTC. Translation: CASRSGQPFSF. The chain recombines TRBV6-6 with TRBJ2-7, with 7 bases matching TRBD1. Germline assignment: CDR1 MNHNY and CDR2 SVGAGI (reference sequence). The CDR3 runs 11 residues.

This clone was observed a single time. The gene calls are TRBV27 and TRBJ2-2; 11 positions match TRBD2. V lost 5 bases to trimming and J lost 6 bases; unmatched junction nucleotides: 14. Germline CDR1 and CDR2: MNHEY and SMNVEV (reference sequence). The CDR3 extends over 18 amino acids. CDR3 in amino acids: CASSPARLAGPDAGELFF. The CDR3 bases are TGTGCCAGCAGTCCAGCCCGACTAGCGGGACCGGACGCCGGGGAGCTGTTTTTT.

The rearrangement uses TRBV2 and TRBJ2-5, with a tentative D call TRBD1 (6 bases). The V gene's germline CDR1 is SNHLY and CDR2 FYNNEI. The germline V and J ends were trimmed by 6 bases and 0 bases, with 11 bases remaining between them. This CDR3 is 14 amino acids long. CDR3: CASRGQGHQETQYF. CDR3 in DNA: TGTGCCAGCAGGGGGCAGGGGCACCAAGAGACCCAGTACTTC.